The 4 T cell receptor beta chains reported below all come from one sample, sequenced in a study of Ad26.COV2.S vaccination and SARS-CoV-2 variants. Treatment meaning: around 19 received Ad26.COV2.S at low or high dose, single or two shots; about 5 received placebo; per-sample allocation not given. Material that was analyzed had been drawn on day 63 after the first vaccine or placebo injection. Measured with immunoSEQ multiplex PCR; TCRdb has only the in-frame clones, and not every one. Of around 300,000 clones listed, about 89% were seen once; the top ten hold around 5.3%. This material consisted of peripheral blood, taken in a trial of Ad26.COV2.S vaccine versus placebo. Receptors were obtained from a person aged 18-60 years who received the Ad26.COV2.S COVID-19 vaccine or a placebo.

This clone was observed at least ten times. This chain uses TRBV11-3 with TRBJ1-1; no definite D call. Trimming took off 0 bases at V and 2 bases at J, with 10 bases between the two ends. Germline V gives CDR1 SGHNT, CDR2 YENEEA. This CDR3 spans 15 amino acids. CDR3 protein: CASSLDSTGNTEAFF. CDR3 coding DNA: TGTGCCAGCAGCTTAGATTCCACGGGTAACACTGAAGCTTTCTTT.

The chain links TRBV6-5 to TRBJ2-1; TRBD2 matches 10 bases. The junction had 8 bases not matched to a gene; V was cut back by 8 bases and J by 10 bases. The CDR3 has 13 amino acids. Germline V CDR1 and CDR2: MNHEY, SVGAGI. This chain's CDR3 is CASGPSGSGEQFF. DNA for the CDR3: TGTGCCAGCGGGCCTAGCGGGAGTGGGGAGCAGTTCTTC.

J is TRBJ1-5 and V is TRBV15; no definite D call. Per germline, CDR1 LNHNV and CDR2 YYDKDF (reference sequence). The CDR3 is 15 amino acids. Trimming removed 2 bases at V and 2 bases at J, with 10 bases between. This CDR3 reads CATSRPTRGNQPQHF. DNA for the CDR3: TGTGCCACCAGCAGACCTACAAGAGGCAATCAGCCCCAGCATTTT.

On this clone itself: Other nucleotide sequences in the sample specify the same CDR3. The V call is TRBV20-1, the J call TRBJ2-7; D unclear. The V gene's germline CDR1 is DFQATT and CDR2 SNEGSKA (reference sequence). The V gene lost 3 bases and the J gene lost 4 bases, with 7 bases spanning the gap. CDR3 length: 11 residues. CDR3 nucleotide sequence: TGCAGTGCTAGTTTGGGTTACGAGCAGTACTTC. This sequence encodes CSASLGYEQYF.